The clone carrying this T cell receptor beta chain was picked up a small number of times. Its specificity is unknown. V shed 2 bases, J shed 5 bases, and the junction held 6 bases outside the gene matches. This CDR3 is built from 15 residues. In germline, CDR1 is SGDLS, CDR2 YYNGEE. The data are from a study of beta chain features in type 1 diabetes. Looking at the study overall: All samples combined gave 107,917,701 sorted cells for examination.

CD4+ cells of the naive, central memory, regulatory and stem cell-like memory types were sorted via CD45RO/CCR7/CD25/CD127/CD95/CD27. Study outcomes and limitations: Moderate but significant shortening of TCRB CDR3s was recorded in all four CD4+ subsets from Type 1 diabetes patients.

Expressed TCRB transcripts were sequenced, since all the RNA that had been isolated was reverse transcribed. TCRdb keeps only in-frame clones here, not all; method: immunoSEQ multiplex PCR. The data show hundreds of thousands of clones, roughly a tenth seen once. The chain employs TRBV9 and TRBJ2-2; 7 bases agree with TRBD1. This TCR came from a young man with type 1 diabetes. The material sequenced was naive CD4+ T cells from blood. DNA of the CDR3: TGTGCCAGCAGCGTTGGGACAGTGATGACCGGGGAGCTGTTTTTT. This codes for CASSVGTVMTGELFF.